The next 32 T cell receptor beta chains were all read from a single sample in a study of blood T cell repertoires in COVID-19 (dated by TCRdb to 2019 to 2021). The library was produced with the immunoSEQ multiplex PCR assay. TCRdb holds this immuneACCESS table with in-frame rearrangements only. Some clones are missing; in checked studies, unresolved V genes explain under half, and the rest has no known cause. The sample table lists about 100,000 clones, about four fifths of them with a count of one. The top ten clonotypes cover less than 10% of the sample. The source material was peripheral blood. The receptors come from a man between 35 and 55 years old with active or convalescent COVID-19.

The gene calls are TRBV5-1 and TRBJ2-1; tentative D call: TRBD2 (5 bases). From germline, CDR1 is SGHRS and CDR2 YFSETQ. This CDR3 has 14 amino acids. The V end lost 0 bases, the J end lost 12 bases, and 16 bases lay between the germline ends. DNA for the CDR3: TGCGCCAGCAGCTTGGTAGGTGACCGGGATGGGCAGTTCTTC. Amino acids: CASSLVGDRDGQFF.

CDR3 DNA: TGTGCCAGCAGCCAAACCGGCGGGACTGCGTTAGACGAGCAGTACTTC. It is translated as CASSQTGGTALDEQYF. The chain joins TRBV3-1 (or the pseudogene TRBV3-2) to TRBJ2-7; TRBD2 is a possible D gene (6 bases). Trimming stripped 2 bases from V and 5 bases from J, with 19 bases between. In germline, CDR1 is LGHDT, CDR2 YNNKEL (reference sequence). This CDR3 comprises 16 residues.

The V and J genes are TRBV6-5 and TRBJ1-2, with 7 bases that match TRBD1. Trimming removed 5 bases from V and 2 bases from J; junction bases left unmatched: 8. CDR1 is MNHEY and CDR2 is SVGAGI in the germline V gene. The CDR3 length is 15 residues. CDR3 residues: CASSRTGTANYGYTF. CDR3 coding DNA: TGTGCCAGCAGTCGGACCGGGACAGCAAACTATGGCTACACCTTC.

The rearrangement links TRBV6-5 to TRBJ2-3; weak D call: TRBD1 (5 bases). This CDR3 has 15 amino acids. V was trimmed by 6 bases and J by 4 bases, leaving 17 bases between them. Germline CDR1 is MNHEY and CDR2 is SVGAGI. The CDR3 DNA reads as TGTGCCAGCAGATCCAAGGGGCTGGGCTCAGATACGCAGTATTTT. It specifies CASRSKGLGSDTQYF.

This clone appeared once. The chain combines TRBV2 with TRBJ1-3; D might be TRBD1 (6 bases). The germline V and J ends were trimmed by 4 bases and 1 base, with 17 bases remaining between them. This CDR3 is built from 17 residues. From germline, CDR1 is SNHLY and CDR2 FYNNEI. The CDR3 bases are TGTGCCAGCAGTGGGGGCCTCTGGGACATTTCTGGAAACACCATATATTTT. Protein: CASSGGLWDISGNTIYF.

The chain is built from TRBV4-3 and TRBJ2-2, with TRBD2 matching 7 bases. CDR3 length equals 17 residues. Looked up from germline, CDR1 is LGHNA and CDR2 is YSLEER. Germline trimming cut 0 bases from V and 1 base from J; bases unmatched to any gene: 5. CDR3 residues: CASSQEREGRNTGELFF. For the CDR3, the DNA is TGCGCCAGCAGCCAAGAGAGGGAGGGCCGGAACACCGGGGAGCTGTTTTTT.

The chain joins TRBV27 to TRBJ2-3; 10 bases are a match to TRBD2. V shed 6 bases and J 5 bases; nucleotides not matched to a gene: 11. The CDR3 has 16 amino acids. Germline CDR1 reads MNHEY; CDR2 reads SMNVEV (reference sequence). The CDR3 loop reads CASRPLSGGVEDTQYF. DNA for the CDR3: TGTGCCAGCAGACCCCTAAGCGGGGGGGTTGAAGATACGCAGTATTTT.

The rearrangement uses TRBV7-8 and TRBJ2-5; a weak D match, TRBD2 (6 bases). V gave up 4 bases and J gave up 1 base, with 10 bases separating them. This CDR3 contains 14 residues. The germline V gene has CDR1 SGHVS and CDR2 FQNEAQ. CDR3 protein: CASSSAGLQETQYF. DNA of the CDR3: TGTGCCAGCAGCTCCGCGGGACTCCAAGAGACCCAGTACTTC.

The chain uses TRBV11-1 and TRBJ2-5; the match to TRBD2 covers 7 bases. The CDR3 contains 15 residues. The V and J ends lost 0 bases and 6 bases, in that order; junction bases with no gene match: 7. The germline CDR1 and CDR2 sequences are SGHAT and FQDESV (reference sequence). The CDR3 nucleotides read TGTGCCAGCAGCTTAGCCTCGACCGGGAGGCAGACCCAGTACTTC. It encodes CASSLASTGRQTQYF.

This clone appeared a few times. CDR3 DNA: TGTGCCAGCTCACCATTAGACAGCAATAATTCACCCCTCCACTTT. This sequence encodes CASSPLDSNNSPLHF. This chain connects TRBV18 to TRBJ1-6; perhaps TRBD1 as D (5 bases). Germline V gene data show CDR1 as KGHSH and CDR2 as LQKENI. V was trimmed by 2 bases and J by 5 bases, leaving 10 bases between them. CDR3 length: 15 amino acids.

In DNA, the CDR3 is TGTGCCAGCAGGGGCGTGATCACTGAAGCTTTCTTT. Protein: CASRGVITEAFF. The gene calls are TRBV6-5 and TRBJ1-1; D is unclear. Germline CDR1 MNHEY, CDR2 SVGAGI. V was trimmed by 6 bases and J by 4 bases, leaving 9 bases between them. This CDR3 contains 12 residues.

The rearrangement links TRBV18 to TRBJ2-7; possible D gene TRBD2, 6 bases. The V end lost 1 base, the J end lost 0 bases, and 7 bases lay between the germline ends. CDR3 length: 14 residues. CDR1 and CDR2 from the germline V gene are KGHSH and LQKENI. CDR3 in amino acids: CASSPLADSYEQYF. The CDR3 DNA sequence: TGTGCCAGCTCACCACTAGCGGACTCCTACGAGCAGTACTTC.

This chain joins TRBV5-1 and TRBJ1-1, with 9 bases identical to TRBD1. V trimming: 4 bases; J trimming: 6 bases; junction bases outside the gene matches: 10. The CDR3 is 15 amino acids. CDR1 SGHRS and CDR2 YFSETQ come from the germline V gene. CDR3 sequence (DNA): TGCGCCAGCAGCCAAGGGGGGACAGGGATCCCTGAAGCTTTCTTT. Its protein product is CASSQGGTGIPEAFF.

This clone was counted a few times. The chain combines TRBV21-1 with TRBJ1-6; the table's D gene call, TRBD1, was not cross checked with the DNA. TRBV21-1 is reported as a pseudogene. The CDR3 runs 15 residues. This CDR3 is CASSKHTGGVSPLHF. In DNA, the CDR3 is TGTGCCAGCAGCAAACATACAGGGGGCGTCTCACCCCTCCACTTT.

The chain links TRBV18 to TRBJ2-1, with 12 bases that match TRBD2. The CDR3 has 18 amino acids. The V and J ends lost 4 bases and 3 bases, in that order; junction bases with no gene match: 10. Germline loops: CDR1 KGHSH, CDR2 LQKENI. The CDR3 here is CASSLPGLAGGNYNEQFF. CDR3 in DNA: TGTGCCAGCTCACTACCGGGGCTAGCGGGGGGGAACTACAATGAGCAGTTCTTC.

This clone was seen a few times. The genes are TRBV18 and TRBJ1-1, with TRBD1 identical over 8 bases. The trim removed 2 bases at V and 7 bases at J, leaving 3 bases unmatched. This CDR3 has 13 residues. Germline CDR1 is KGHSH and CDR2 is LQKENI. Written as DNA, the CDR3 is TGTGCCAGCTCACCAGGACAGGGCATTGAAGCTTTCTTT. It encodes CASSPGQGIEAFF.

The CDR3 nucleotides read TGTGCCAGCAGCATCGCAGGGGGCGCTCCCTCTGGCTACACCTTC. It codes for CASSIAGGAPSGYTF. The chain employs TRBV25-1 and TRBJ1-2, with 8 nucleotides matching TRBD1. J gave up 7 bases and V 6 bases, and 13 bases lay outside the gene matches. Germline V gene lookup returns CDR1 MGHDK and CDR2 SYGVNS. The CDR3 sequence is 15 residues long.

The V and J genes are TRBV4-1 and TRBJ2-5, with 10 bases identical to TRBD1. The V and J ends lost 1 base and 7 bases, in that order; junction bases with no gene match: 6. CDR1 and CDR2 (germline): MGHRA, YSYEKL. This CDR3 is built from 15 residues. The CDR3 coding sequence is TGCGCCAGCAGCCAAGCCGGGACAGGGGTGGTGACCCAGTACTTC. It encodes CASSQAGTGVVTQYF.

The rearrangement links TRBV2 to TRBJ1-4; D unclear. The V end lost 8 bases, the J end lost 2 bases, and 12 bases lay between the germline ends. The germline V gene encodes CDR1 SNHLY and CDR2 FYNNEI. The CDR3 contains 14 residues. CDR3 region: CASGRRPTNEKLFF. CDR3 nucleotide sequence: TGTGCCAGCGGGAGAAGACCGACTAATGAAAAACTGTTTTTT.

This chain links TRBV6-1 with TRBJ2-7; 7 bases agree with TRBD1. The V gene's germline CDR1 is MNHNS and CDR2 SASEGT. This CDR3 contains 14 residues. Losses at the gene ends were 2 bases for V and 2 bases for J; bases not matched to a gene: 3. The DNA for the CDR3 is TGTGCCAGCAGTGAAACCCAGGGGGCCTACGAGCAGTACTTC. Protein product: CASSETQGAYEQYF.

The chain recombines TRBV29-1 with TRBJ2-1; 9 bases are a match to TRBD2. J gave up 15 bases and V 6 bases, and 6 bases lay outside the gene matches. This CDR3 spans 10 amino acids. Per the germline V gene, CDR1 is SQVTM and CDR2 is ANQGSEA. CDR3 bases: TGCAGCGTGGCGGCGGGGGGGGCGTTCTTC. It translates to CSVAAGGAFF.

CDR3 coding DNA: TGTGCCAGCAGCTTAAGGGGACAGGGCGGCCAGCCCCAGCATTTT. Translation: CASSLRGQGGQPQHF. The chain links TRBV13 to TRBJ1-5; 9 bases are shared with TRBD1. Germline V gene lookup returns CDR1 PRHDT and CDR2 FYEKMQ (reference sequence). This CDR3 is 15 amino acids long. V shed 2 bases and J 7 bases; nucleotides not matched to a gene: 6.

The chain has TRBV2 and TRBJ2-3; 9 bases fit TRBD1. V gave up 8 bases and J gave up 0 bases; unmatched junction bases: 9. The CDR3 contains 16 residues. Germline CDR1 SNHLY, CDR2 FYNNEI. CDR3 nucleotides: TGTGCCAGCGGGACAGGGAGGAGTTGGAGCACAGATACGCAGTATTTT. It specifies CASGTGRSWSTDTQYF.

This clone was seen once. This chain links TRBV29-1 with TRBJ1-2; 10 bases are shared with TRBD1. Germline V gives CDR1 SQVTM, CDR2 ANQGSEA. This CDR3 is 12 amino acids long. Unmatched junction bases numbered 2, after V lost 5 bases and J lost 5 bases. The CDR3 nucleotides read TGCAGCGTTTCGGACAGGGGGTATGGCTACACCTTC. Its translation is CSVSDRGYGYTF.

This chain links TRBV19 with TRBJ1-3; D call uncertain. The CDR3 consists of 18 residues. Germline V gene data show CDR1 as LNHDA and CDR2 as SQIVND (reference sequence). Between the trimmed V and J ends, which lost 7 bases and 0 bases, there was a span of 22 bases. CDR3 in amino acids: CASNLASTPLSSGNTIYF. CDR3 DNA sequence: TGTGCCAGTAATCTGGCCTCGACACCTCTGAGCTCTGGAAACACCATATATTTT.

The rearrangement links TRBV9 to TRBJ2-7, with D hard to call. Trimming took off 0 bases at V and 6 bases at J, with 16 bases between the two ends. The CDR3 totals 15 residues. Per germline, CDR1 SGDLS and CDR2 YYNGEE. The DNA of the CDR3 is TGTGCCAGCAGCGTAGGACACGGCGTATCGGTCGAGCAGTACTTC. This gives the protein CASSVGHGVSVEQYF.

In regard to this clone: The junction differs from germline at one of its ends, possibly a read error. The V call is TRBV11-1, the J call TRBJ1-1, with TRBD1 as a possible D gene (6 bases). This CDR3 comprises 12 residues. Germline V gene lookup returns CDR1 SGHAT and CDR2 FQDESV (reference sequence). The CDR3 spells CASSLGGEKAFF. The CDR3 DNA sequence: TGTGCCAGCAGTTTAGGGGGAGAGAAAGCTTTCTTT.

This chain links TRBV19 with TRBJ2-7; no firm D call. The CDR3 runs 13 residues. Looked up from germline, CDR1 is LNHDA and CDR2 is SQIVND (reference sequence). V was cut by 3 bases and J by 2 bases, with 8 bases left in between. The CDR3 sequence is CASSMGKPYEQYF. In DNA, the CDR3 is TGTGCCAGTAGTATGGGCAAGCCCTACGAGCAGTACTTC.

This rearrangement joins TRBV5-4 to TRBJ1-3; D is unresolved. V was shortened by 0 bases and J by 1 base, with 11 bases between the two germline ends. From germline, CDR1 is SGHNT and CDR2 YYREEE (reference sequence). The CDR3 loop spans 16 amino acids. CDR3 DNA sequence: TGTGCCAGCAGCTTGGGTGCAGAGAGGTCTGGAAACACCATATATTTT. Translated, it gives CASSLGAERSGNTIYF.

The gene calls are TRBV24-1 and TRBJ2-5; the match to TRBD2 covers 8 bases. V lost 4 bases and J lost 4; bases outside the gene matches: 7. Germline CDR1 is KGHDR and CDR2 is SFDVKD. The length of the CDR3 is 15 residues. CDR3 sequence (DNA): TGTGCCACCAGTGAGAACGGGGGGGCCGGAGAGACCCAGTACTTC. Its translation: CATSENGGAGETQYF.

The rearrangement links TRBV7-3 to TRBJ2-1, with TRBD1 matching over 8 bases. The J segment lost 5 bases and the V segment lost 3 bases, leaving 0 bases of the junction unmatched. CDR1 is SGHTA and CDR2 is FQGTGA in the germline V gene. This CDR3 has 13 amino acids. CDR3 sequence: CASSLTGDNEQFF. The CDR3, as DNA: TGTGCCAGCAGCTTGACAGGGGACAATGAGCAGTTCTTC. Together with reference TRBV7-3 and TRBJ2-1, the CDR3 gives the full variable domain: GAGVSQTPSNKVTEKGKYVELRCDPISGHTALYWYRQSLGQGPEFLIYFQGTGAADDSGLPNDRFFAVRPEGSVSTLKIQRTERGDSAVYLCASSLTGDNEQFFGPGTRLTVL.

The rearrangement joins TRBV10-3 to TRBJ2-3; no definite D call. The V gene's germline CDR1 is ENHRY and CDR2 SYGVKD. With 4 bases removed from V and 0 bases from J, the gap between germline ends came to 11 bases. This CDR3 spans 15 amino acids. CDR3 nucleotide sequence: TGTGCCATCAGTGTTCGCACTTCCAGCACAGATACGCAGTATTTT. Translated, it gives CAISVRTSSTDTQYF.